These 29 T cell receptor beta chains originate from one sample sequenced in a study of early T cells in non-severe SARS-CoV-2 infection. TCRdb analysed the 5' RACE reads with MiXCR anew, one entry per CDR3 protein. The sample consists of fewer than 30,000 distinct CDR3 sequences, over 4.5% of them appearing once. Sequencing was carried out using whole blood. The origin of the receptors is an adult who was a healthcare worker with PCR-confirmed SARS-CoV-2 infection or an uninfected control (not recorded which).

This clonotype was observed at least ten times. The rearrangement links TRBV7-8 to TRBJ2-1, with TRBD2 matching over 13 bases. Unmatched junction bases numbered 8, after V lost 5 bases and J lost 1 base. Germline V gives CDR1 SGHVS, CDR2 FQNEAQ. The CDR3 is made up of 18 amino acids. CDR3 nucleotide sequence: TGTGCCAGCAGCCCAAGGACTAGCGGGAGTTTGTCCTACAATGAGCAGTTCTTC. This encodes CASSPRTSGSLSYNEQFF.

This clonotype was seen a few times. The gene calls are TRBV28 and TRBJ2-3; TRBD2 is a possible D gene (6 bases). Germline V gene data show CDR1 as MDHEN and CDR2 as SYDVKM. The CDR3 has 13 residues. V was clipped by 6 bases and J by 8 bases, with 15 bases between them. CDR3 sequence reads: CASRSGTLSTQYF. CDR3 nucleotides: TGTGCCAGCAGATCCGGGACTTTGAGTACGCAGTATTTT.

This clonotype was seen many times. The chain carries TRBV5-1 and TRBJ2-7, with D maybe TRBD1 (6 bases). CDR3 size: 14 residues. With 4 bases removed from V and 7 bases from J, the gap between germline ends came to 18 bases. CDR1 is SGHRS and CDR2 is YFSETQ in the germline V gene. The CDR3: CASSPKTAQGEQYF. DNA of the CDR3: TGCGCCAGCAGCCCGAAAACGGCCCAGGGGGAGCAGTACTTC.

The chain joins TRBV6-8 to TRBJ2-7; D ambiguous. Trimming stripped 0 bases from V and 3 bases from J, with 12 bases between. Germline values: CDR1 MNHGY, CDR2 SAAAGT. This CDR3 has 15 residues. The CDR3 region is CASSYSFQAHYEQYF. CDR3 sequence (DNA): TGTGCCAGCAGTTACTCGTTTCAGGCCCACTACGAGCAGTACTTC.

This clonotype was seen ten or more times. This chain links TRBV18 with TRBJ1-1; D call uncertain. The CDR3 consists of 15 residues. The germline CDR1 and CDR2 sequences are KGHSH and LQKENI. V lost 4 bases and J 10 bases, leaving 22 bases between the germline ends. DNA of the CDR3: TGTGCCAGCTCACTTACCGGACTCCCCAGTGCCGGAGCTTTCTTT. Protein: CASSLTGLPSAGAFF.

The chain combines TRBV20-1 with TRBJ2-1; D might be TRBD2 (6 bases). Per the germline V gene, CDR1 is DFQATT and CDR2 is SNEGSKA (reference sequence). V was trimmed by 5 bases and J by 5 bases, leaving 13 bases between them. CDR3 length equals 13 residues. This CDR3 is CSAGTFSNNEQFF. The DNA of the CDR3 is TGCAGTGCTGGGACTTTTTCGAACAATGAGCAGTTCTTC.

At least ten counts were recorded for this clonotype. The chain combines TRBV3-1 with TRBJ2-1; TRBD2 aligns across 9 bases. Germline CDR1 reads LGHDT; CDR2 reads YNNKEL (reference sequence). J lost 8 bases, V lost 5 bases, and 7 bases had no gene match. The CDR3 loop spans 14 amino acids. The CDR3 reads CASSIAGVGDEQFF. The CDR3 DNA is TGTGCCAGCAGCATAGCGGGAGTCGGGGATGAGCAGTTCTTC.

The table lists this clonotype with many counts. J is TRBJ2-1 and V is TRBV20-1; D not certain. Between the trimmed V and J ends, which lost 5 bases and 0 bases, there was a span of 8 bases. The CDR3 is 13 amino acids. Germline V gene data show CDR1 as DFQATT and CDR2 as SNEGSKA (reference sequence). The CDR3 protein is CSASGPSYNEQFF. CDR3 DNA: TGCAGTGCTTCGGGTCCCTCCTACAATGAGCAGTTCTTC.

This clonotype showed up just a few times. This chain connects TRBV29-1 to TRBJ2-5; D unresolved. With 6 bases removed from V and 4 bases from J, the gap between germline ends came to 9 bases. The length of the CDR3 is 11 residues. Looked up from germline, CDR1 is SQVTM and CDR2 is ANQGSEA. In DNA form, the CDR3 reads TGCAGCGTGCGCGCAACAGAGACCCAGTACTTC. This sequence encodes CSVRATETQYF.

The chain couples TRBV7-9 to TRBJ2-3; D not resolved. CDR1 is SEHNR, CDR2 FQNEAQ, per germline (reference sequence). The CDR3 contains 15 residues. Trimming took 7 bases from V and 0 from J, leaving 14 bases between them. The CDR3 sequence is CASTPRNLSTDTQYF. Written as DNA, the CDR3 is TGTGCCAGCACCCCGCGGAACCTAAGCACAGATACGCAGTATTTT.

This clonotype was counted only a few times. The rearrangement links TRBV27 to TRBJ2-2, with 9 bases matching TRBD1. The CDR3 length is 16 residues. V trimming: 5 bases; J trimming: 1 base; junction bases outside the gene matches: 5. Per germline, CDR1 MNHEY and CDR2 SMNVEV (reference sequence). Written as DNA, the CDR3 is TGTGCCAGCAGTCCGTTGACAGGGGGGAACACCGGGGAGCTGTTTTTT. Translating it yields CASSPLTGGNTGELFF.

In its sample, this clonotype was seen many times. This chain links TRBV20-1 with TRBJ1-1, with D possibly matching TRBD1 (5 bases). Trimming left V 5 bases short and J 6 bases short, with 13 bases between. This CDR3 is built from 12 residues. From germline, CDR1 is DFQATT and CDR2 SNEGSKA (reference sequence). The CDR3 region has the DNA TGCAGTGCTTGGCCTGTCAGGGCTGAAGCTTTCTTT. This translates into CSAWPVRAEAFF.

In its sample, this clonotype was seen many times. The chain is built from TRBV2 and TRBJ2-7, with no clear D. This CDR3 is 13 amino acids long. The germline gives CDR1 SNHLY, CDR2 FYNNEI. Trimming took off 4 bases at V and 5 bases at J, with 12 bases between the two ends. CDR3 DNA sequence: TGTGCCAGCAGTGCATCCGGGTGGGACGAGCAGTACTTC. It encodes CASSASGWDEQYF.

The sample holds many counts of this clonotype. CDR3 sequence reads: CACQDIGFTGELFF. The CDR3 DNA is TGTGCCTGTCAAGACATCGGGTTTACCGGGGAGCTGTTTTTT. This chain uses TRBV6-1 with TRBJ2-2; D call uncertain. Germline loops: CDR1 MNHNS, CDR2 SASEGT. The V and J ends lost 11 bases and 5 bases respectively, with 18 bases between them. This CDR3 is 14 amino acids long.

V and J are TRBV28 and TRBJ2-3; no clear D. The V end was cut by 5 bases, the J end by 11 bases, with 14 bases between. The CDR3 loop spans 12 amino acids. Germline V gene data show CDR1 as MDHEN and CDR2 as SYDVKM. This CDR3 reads CASSPSLRRQYF. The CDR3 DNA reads TGTGCCAGCAGTCCCTCCCTTCGAAGGCAGTATTTT.

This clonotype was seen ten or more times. Here the CDR3 DNA reads TGTGCCACCAGTGTCCTAAATGAGCAGTTCTTC. Translating gives CATSVLNEQFF. This chain uses TRBV24-1 with TRBJ2-1; D gene uncertain. V gave up 5 bases and J gave up 7 bases, with 5 bases separating them. The CDR3 consists of 11 residues. Germline CDR1 is KGHDR and CDR2 is SFDVKD.

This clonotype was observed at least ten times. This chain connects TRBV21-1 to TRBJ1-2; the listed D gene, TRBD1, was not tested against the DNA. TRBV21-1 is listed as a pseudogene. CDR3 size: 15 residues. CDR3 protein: CASSKARDRDYGYTF. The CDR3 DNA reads TGTGCCAGCAGCAAAGCCCGGGACAGAGACTATGGCTACACCTTC.

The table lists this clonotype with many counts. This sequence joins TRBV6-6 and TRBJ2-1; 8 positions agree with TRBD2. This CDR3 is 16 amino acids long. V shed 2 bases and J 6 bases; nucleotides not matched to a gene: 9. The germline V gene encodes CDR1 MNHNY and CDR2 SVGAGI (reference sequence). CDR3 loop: CASSYATSGVGNEQFF. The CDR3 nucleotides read TGTGCCAGCAGTTACGCAACTAGCGGAGTCGGCAATGAGCAGTTCTTC.

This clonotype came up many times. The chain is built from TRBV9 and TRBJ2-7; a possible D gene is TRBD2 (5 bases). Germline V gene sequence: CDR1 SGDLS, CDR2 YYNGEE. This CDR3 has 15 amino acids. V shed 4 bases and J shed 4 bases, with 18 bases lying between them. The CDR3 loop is CASSPWTSPGYEQYF. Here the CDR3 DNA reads TGTGCCAGCAGCCCCTGGACCTCCCCGGGGTACGAGCAGTACTTC.

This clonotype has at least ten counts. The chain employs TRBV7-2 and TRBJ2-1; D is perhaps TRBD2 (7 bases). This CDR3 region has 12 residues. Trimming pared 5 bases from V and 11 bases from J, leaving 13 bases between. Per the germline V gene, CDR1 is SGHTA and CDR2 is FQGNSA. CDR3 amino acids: CASSPTGTKQFF. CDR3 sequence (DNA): TGTGCCAGCAGCCCAACAGGGACTAAGCAGTTCTTC. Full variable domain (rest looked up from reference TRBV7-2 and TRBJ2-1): GAGVSQSPSNKVTEKGKDVELRCDPISGHTALYWYRQSLGQGLEFLIYFQGNSAPDKSGLPSDRFSAERTGGSVSTLTIQRTQQEDSAVYLCASSPTGTKQFFGPGTRLTVL.

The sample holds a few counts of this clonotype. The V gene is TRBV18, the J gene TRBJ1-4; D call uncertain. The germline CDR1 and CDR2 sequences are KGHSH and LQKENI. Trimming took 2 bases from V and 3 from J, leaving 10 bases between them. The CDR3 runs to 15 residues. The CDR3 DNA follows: TGTGCCAGCTCACCAGGAGGGATCCCTAATGAAAAACTGTTTTTT. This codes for CASSPGGIPNEKLFF.

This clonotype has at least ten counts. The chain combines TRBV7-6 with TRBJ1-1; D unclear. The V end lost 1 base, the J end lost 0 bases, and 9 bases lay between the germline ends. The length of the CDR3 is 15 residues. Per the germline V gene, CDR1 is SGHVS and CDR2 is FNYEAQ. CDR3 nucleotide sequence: TGTGCCAGCAGCTTAGGGCTGAATATGAACACTGAAGCTTTCTTT. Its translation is CASSLGLNMNTEAFF.

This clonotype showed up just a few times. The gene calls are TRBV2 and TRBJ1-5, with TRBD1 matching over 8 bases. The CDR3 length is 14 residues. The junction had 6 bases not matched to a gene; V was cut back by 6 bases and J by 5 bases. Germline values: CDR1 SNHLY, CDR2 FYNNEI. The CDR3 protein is CASSPGTGYQPQHF. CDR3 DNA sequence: TGTGCCAGCAGCCCCGGGACAGGATATCAGCCCCAGCATTTT. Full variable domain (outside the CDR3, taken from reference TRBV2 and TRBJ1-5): EPEVTQTPSHQVTQMGQEVILRCVPISNHLYFYWYRQILGQKVEFLVSFYNNEISEKSEIFDDQFSVERPDGSNFTLKIRSTKLEDSAMYFCASSPGTGYQPQHFGDGTRLSIL.

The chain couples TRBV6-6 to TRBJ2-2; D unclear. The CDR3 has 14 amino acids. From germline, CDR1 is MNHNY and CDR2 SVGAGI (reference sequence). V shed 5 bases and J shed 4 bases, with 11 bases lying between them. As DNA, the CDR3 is TGTGCCAGCAGTAGGCAGCTCCTCACCGGGGAGCTGTTTTTT. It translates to CASSRQLLTGELFF.

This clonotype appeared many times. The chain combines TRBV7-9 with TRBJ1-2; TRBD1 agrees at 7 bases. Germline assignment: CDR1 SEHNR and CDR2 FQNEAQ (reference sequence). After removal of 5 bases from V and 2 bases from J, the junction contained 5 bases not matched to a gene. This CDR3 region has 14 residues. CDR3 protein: CASSPLTGNYGYTF. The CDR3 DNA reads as TGTGCCAGCAGCCCCCTGACAGGGAACTATGGCTACACCTTC. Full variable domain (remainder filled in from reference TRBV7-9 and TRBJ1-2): DTGVSQNPRHKITKRGQNVTFRCDPISEHNRLYWYRQTLGQGPEFLTYFQNEAQLEKSRLLSDRFSAERPKGSFSTLEIQRTEQGDSAMYLCASSPLTGNYGYTFGSGTRLTVV.

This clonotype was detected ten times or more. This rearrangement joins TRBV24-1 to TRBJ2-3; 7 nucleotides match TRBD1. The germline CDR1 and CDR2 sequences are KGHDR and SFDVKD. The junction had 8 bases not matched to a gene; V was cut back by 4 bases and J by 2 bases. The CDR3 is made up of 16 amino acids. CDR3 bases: TGTGCCACCAGTGAGGACCGGGACAGCAACACAGATACGCAGTATTTT. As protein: CATSEDRDSNTDTQYF.

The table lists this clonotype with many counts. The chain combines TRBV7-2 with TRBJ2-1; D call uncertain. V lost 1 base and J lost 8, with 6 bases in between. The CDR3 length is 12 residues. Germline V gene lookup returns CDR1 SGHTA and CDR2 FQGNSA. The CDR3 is CASSLDVDEQFF. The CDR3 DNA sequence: TGTGCCAGCAGCTTAGATGTTGATGAGCAGTTCTTC.

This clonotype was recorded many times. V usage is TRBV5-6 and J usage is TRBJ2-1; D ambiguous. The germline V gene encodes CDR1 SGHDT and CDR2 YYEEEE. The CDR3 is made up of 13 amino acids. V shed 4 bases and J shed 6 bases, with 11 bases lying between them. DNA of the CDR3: TGTGCCAGCAGCCGCCACCGACTCAATGAGCAGTTCTTC. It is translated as CASSRHRLNEQFF.

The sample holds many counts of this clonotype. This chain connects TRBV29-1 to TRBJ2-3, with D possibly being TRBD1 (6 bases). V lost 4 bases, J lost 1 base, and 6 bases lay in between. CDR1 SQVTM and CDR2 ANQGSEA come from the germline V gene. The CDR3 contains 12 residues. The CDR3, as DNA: TGCAGCGTTGGACAGGGCACAGATACGCAGTATTTT. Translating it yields CSVGQGTDTQYF.